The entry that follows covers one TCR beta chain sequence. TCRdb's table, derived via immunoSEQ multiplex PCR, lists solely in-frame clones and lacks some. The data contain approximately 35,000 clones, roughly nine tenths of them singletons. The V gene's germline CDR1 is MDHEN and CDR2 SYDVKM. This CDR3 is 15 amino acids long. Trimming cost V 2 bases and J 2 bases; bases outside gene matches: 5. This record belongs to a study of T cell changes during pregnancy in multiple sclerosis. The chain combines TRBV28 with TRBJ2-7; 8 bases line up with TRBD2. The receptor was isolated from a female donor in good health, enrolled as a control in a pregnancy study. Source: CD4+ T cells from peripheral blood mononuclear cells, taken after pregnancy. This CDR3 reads CASSLGLAGTYEQYF. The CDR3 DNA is TGTGCCAGCAGTTTAGGTCTAGCGGGCACCTACGAGCAGTACTTC. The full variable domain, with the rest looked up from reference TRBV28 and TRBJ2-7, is DVKVTQSSRYLVKRTGEKVFLECVQDMDHENMFWYRQDPGLGLRLIYFSYDVKMKEKGDIPEGYSVSREKKERFSLILESASTNQTSMYLCASSLGLAGTYEQYFGPGTRLTVT.